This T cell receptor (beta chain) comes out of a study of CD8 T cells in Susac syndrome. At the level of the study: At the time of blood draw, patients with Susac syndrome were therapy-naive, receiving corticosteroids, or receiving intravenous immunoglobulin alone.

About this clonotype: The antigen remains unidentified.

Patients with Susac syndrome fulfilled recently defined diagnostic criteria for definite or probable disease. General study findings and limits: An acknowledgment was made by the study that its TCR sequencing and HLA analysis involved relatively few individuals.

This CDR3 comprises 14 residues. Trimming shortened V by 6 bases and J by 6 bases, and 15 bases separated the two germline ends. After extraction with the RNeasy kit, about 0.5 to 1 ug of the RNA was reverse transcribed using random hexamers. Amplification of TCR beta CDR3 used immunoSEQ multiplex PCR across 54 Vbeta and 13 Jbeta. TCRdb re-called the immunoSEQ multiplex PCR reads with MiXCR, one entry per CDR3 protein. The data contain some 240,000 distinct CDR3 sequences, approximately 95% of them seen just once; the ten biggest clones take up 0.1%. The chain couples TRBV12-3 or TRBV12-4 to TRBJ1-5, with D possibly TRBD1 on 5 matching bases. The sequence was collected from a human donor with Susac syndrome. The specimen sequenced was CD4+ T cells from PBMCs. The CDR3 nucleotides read TGTGCCAGCAGAAACCATAATGGGGGTCAGCCCCAGCATTTT. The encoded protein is CASRNHNGGQPQHF.